Sequencing of this TCR beta chain was carried out in a study of blood T cell repertoires in COVID-19. On the study more broadly: Specimens from acute and convalescent COVID-19 originated in the United States, Italy and Spain. Sample material is recorded as cDNA or gDNA derived from T cells, B-cell-depleted T cells, or PBMCs.

As processed by the authors: Nucleated cell counts were estimated from reference gene primer amplification. TCRdb's copy holds only in-frame clones and misses some; the assay was immunoSEQ multiplex PCR. That table supplies the V and J calls and clone size; D and trimming were determined from the DNA. The data contain approximately 400,000 clones, more than 65% of them singletons. The CDR3 is 14 residues long. V lost 8 bases to trimming and J lost 3 bases, with 15 bases between them. Germline loops: CDR1 MDHEN, CDR2 SYDVKM. Sequencing was done on a sample of peripheral blood. The chain has TRBV28 and TRBJ2-3; D gene ambiguous. This clonotype was sampled from a human donor with acute or convalescent COVID-19. The donor label of this sample is uncertain. The CDR3 protein is CASRNPGLTDTQYF. Here the CDR3 DNA reads TGTGCCAGCCGTAATCCCGGGTTGACAGATACGCAGTATTTT.